This T cell receptor beta chain was identified in a study of T cell changes during pregnancy in multiple sclerosis. The CDR3 contains 14 residues. The germline V gene has CDR1 MDHEN and CDR2 SYDVKM. Trimming left V 3 bases short and J 5 bases short, with 13 bases between. Profiled with immunoSEQ multiplex PCR; TCRdb holds only in-frame clones, not every one. The table shows some 53,000 clones, with about 92% occurring only once. The sample holds one count of this clone. The sample was CD4+ T cells from peripheral blood mononuclear cells, taken in the third trimester of pregnancy. This clonotype was sampled from a female donor with multiple sclerosis, enrolled in a pregnancy study. The chain carries TRBV28 and TRBJ2-5; D unresolved. CDR3 DNA: TGTGCCAGCAGTTTTTATAACGAGGCGGAGACCCAGTACTTC. Protein product: CASSFYNEAETQYF. Looking up the rest from reference TRBV28 and TRBJ2-5 gives the full variable domain: DVKVTQSSRYLVKRTGEKVFLECVQDMDHENMFWYRQDPGLGLRLIYFSYDVKMKEKGDIPEGYSVSREKKERFSLILESASTNQTSMYLCASSFYNEAETQYFGPGTRLLVL.